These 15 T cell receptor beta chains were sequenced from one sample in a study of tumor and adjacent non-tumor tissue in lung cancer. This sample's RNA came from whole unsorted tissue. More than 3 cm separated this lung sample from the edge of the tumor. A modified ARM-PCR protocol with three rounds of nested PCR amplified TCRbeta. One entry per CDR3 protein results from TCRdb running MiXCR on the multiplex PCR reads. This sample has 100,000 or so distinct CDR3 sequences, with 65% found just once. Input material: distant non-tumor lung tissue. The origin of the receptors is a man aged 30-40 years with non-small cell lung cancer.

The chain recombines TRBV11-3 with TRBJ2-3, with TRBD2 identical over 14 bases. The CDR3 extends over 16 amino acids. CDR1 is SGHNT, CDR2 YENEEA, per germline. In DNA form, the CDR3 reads TGTGACATCAGTTACAAGGGACTAGCGGGAGAAGATACGCAGTATTTT. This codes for CDISYKGLAGEDTQYF.

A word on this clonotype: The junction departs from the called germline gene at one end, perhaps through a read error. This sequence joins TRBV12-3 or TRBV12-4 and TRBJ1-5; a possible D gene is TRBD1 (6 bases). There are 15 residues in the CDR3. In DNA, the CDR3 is TGTGCCGGCAGTTTGGTGGGGGCGGGCAATCAGTCCCAGCATTTT. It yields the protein CAGSLVGAGNQSQHF.

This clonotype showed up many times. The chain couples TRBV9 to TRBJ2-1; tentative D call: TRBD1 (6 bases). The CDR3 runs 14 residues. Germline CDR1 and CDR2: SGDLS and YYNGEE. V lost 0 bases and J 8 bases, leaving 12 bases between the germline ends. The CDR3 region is CASSVEQGSYEQFF. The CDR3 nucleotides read TGTGCCAGCAGCGTAGAACAGGGATCCTATGAGCAGTTCTTC.

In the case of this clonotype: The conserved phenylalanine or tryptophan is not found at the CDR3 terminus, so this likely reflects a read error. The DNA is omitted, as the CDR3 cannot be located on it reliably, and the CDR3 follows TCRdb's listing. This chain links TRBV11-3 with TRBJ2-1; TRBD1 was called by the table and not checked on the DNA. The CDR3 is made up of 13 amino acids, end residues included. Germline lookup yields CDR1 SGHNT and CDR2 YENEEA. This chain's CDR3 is CASSFTGGGEQSL.

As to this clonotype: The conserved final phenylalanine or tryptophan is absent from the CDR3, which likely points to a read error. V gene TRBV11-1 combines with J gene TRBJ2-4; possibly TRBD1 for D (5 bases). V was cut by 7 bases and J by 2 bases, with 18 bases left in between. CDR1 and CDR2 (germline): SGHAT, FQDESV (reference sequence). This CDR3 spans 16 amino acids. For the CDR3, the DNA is TGTGCCAGCACACAATCAGGCAGGGCGACCAAAAACATTCAGTACTAC. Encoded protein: CASTQSGRATKNIQYY.

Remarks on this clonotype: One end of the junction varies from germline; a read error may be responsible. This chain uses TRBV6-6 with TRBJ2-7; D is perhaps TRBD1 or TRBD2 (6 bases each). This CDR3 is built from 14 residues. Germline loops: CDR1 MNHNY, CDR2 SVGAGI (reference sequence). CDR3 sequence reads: CTSTPGQWAGEQYF. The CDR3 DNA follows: TGTACCAGCACCCCAGGACAGTGGGCGGGGGAGCAGTACTTC.

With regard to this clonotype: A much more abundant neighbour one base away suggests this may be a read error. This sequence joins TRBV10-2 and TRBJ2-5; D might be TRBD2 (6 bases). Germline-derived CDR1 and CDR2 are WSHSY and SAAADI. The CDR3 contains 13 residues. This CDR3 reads CASSRDFQENQYF. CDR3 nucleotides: TGCGCCAGCAGCCGGGACTTCCAAGAGAACCAGTACTTC.

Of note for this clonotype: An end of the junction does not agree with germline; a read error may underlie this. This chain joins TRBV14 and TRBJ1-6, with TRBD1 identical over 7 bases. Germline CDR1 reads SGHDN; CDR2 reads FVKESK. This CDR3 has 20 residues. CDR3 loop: CANSQDRPPGQSAYNSHLHF. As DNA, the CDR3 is TGTGCCAACAGCCAAGATCGGCCCCCGGGACAGAGTGCCTATAATTCACACCTCCACTTT.

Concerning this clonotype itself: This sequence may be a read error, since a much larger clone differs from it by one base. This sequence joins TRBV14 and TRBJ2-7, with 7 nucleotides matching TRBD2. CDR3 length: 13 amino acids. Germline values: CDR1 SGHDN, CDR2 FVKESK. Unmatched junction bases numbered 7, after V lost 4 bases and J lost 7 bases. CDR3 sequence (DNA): TGTGCCAGCAGCCCGGCGGGGGTGAATGAGCAGTACTTC. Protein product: CASSPAGVNEQYF. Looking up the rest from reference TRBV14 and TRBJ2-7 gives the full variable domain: EAGVTQFPSHSVIEKGQTVTLRCDPISGHDNLYWYRRVMGKEIKFLLHFVKESKQDESGMPNNRFLAERTGGTYSTLKVQPAELEDSGVYFCASSPAGVNEQYFGPGTRLTVT.

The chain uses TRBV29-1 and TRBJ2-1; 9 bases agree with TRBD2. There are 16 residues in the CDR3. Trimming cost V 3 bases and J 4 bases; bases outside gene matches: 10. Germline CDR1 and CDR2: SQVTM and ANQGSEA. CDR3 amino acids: CSVDAISGGEYNEQFF. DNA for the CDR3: TGCAGCGTTGATGCGATTAGCGGGGGAGAGTACAATGAGCAGTTCTTC.

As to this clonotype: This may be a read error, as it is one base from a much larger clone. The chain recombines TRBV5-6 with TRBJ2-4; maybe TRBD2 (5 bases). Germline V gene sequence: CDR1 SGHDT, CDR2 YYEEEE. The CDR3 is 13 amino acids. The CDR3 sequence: CASCLDPTGFKYF. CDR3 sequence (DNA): TGTGCCAGCTGCTTGGATCCCACGGGATTTAAGTACTTC.

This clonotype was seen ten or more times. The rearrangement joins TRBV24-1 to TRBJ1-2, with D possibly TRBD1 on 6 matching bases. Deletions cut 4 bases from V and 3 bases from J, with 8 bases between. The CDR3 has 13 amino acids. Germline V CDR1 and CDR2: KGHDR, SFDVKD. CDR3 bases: TGTGCCACCAGTGACCCAGGGGACTATGGCTACACCTTC. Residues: CATSDPGDYGYTF.

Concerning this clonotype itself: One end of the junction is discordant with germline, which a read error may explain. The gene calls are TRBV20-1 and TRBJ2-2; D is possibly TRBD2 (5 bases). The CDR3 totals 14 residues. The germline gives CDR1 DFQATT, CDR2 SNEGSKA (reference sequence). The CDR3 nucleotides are TGCAGTGCTCGAACGACGTTGGGCACCGGGAAGCTGTTTTTT. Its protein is CSARTTLGTGKLFF.

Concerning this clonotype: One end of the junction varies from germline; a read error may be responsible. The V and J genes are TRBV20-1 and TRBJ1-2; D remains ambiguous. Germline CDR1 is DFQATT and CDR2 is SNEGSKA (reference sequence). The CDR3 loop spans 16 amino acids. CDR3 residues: CSVIPISGLRNYGYTF. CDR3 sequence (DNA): TGTAGTGTTATCCCCATCAGTGGACTCCGGAACTATGGCTACACCTTC.

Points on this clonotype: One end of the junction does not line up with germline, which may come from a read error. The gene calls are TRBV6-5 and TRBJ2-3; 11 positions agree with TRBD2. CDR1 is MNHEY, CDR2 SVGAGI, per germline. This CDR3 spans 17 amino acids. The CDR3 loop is CASSYSGTSGSIDTQYF. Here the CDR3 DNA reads TGTGCCAGCAGTTACTCCGGGACTAGCGGTAGCATAGATACGCAGTACTTT.